This T cell receptor beta chain was observed in a study of T cells after yellow fever vaccination. CDR3 length equals 15 residues. Germline CDR1 DFQATT, CDR2 SNEGSKA (reference sequence). Trimming at V came to 5 bases and at J to 3 bases, leaving 10 bases not matched to a gene. They built TCR cDNA with 5'RACE template switching, a step that put in a universal primer site and UMIs. TCRdb re-called the 5' RACE reads through MiXCR, storing one row per CDR3 protein. The profile shows more than 65,000 distinct CDR3 sequences, approximately 7.3% of them singletons. A few counts support this clonotype. The receptor was derived from a man aged 18 to 35 who received the YFV17D yellow fever vaccine. The specimen comprised CD8+ T cells sorted from PBMCs, sampled 10 to 11 days after the first yellow fever vaccination. V gene TRBV20-1 combines with J gene TRBJ2-3; TRBD2 agrees at 8 bases. DNA of the CDR3: TGCAGTGCTGTTTCCAACGGGGGGGCAACAGATACGCAGTATTTT. Translated: CSAVSNGGATDTQYF.